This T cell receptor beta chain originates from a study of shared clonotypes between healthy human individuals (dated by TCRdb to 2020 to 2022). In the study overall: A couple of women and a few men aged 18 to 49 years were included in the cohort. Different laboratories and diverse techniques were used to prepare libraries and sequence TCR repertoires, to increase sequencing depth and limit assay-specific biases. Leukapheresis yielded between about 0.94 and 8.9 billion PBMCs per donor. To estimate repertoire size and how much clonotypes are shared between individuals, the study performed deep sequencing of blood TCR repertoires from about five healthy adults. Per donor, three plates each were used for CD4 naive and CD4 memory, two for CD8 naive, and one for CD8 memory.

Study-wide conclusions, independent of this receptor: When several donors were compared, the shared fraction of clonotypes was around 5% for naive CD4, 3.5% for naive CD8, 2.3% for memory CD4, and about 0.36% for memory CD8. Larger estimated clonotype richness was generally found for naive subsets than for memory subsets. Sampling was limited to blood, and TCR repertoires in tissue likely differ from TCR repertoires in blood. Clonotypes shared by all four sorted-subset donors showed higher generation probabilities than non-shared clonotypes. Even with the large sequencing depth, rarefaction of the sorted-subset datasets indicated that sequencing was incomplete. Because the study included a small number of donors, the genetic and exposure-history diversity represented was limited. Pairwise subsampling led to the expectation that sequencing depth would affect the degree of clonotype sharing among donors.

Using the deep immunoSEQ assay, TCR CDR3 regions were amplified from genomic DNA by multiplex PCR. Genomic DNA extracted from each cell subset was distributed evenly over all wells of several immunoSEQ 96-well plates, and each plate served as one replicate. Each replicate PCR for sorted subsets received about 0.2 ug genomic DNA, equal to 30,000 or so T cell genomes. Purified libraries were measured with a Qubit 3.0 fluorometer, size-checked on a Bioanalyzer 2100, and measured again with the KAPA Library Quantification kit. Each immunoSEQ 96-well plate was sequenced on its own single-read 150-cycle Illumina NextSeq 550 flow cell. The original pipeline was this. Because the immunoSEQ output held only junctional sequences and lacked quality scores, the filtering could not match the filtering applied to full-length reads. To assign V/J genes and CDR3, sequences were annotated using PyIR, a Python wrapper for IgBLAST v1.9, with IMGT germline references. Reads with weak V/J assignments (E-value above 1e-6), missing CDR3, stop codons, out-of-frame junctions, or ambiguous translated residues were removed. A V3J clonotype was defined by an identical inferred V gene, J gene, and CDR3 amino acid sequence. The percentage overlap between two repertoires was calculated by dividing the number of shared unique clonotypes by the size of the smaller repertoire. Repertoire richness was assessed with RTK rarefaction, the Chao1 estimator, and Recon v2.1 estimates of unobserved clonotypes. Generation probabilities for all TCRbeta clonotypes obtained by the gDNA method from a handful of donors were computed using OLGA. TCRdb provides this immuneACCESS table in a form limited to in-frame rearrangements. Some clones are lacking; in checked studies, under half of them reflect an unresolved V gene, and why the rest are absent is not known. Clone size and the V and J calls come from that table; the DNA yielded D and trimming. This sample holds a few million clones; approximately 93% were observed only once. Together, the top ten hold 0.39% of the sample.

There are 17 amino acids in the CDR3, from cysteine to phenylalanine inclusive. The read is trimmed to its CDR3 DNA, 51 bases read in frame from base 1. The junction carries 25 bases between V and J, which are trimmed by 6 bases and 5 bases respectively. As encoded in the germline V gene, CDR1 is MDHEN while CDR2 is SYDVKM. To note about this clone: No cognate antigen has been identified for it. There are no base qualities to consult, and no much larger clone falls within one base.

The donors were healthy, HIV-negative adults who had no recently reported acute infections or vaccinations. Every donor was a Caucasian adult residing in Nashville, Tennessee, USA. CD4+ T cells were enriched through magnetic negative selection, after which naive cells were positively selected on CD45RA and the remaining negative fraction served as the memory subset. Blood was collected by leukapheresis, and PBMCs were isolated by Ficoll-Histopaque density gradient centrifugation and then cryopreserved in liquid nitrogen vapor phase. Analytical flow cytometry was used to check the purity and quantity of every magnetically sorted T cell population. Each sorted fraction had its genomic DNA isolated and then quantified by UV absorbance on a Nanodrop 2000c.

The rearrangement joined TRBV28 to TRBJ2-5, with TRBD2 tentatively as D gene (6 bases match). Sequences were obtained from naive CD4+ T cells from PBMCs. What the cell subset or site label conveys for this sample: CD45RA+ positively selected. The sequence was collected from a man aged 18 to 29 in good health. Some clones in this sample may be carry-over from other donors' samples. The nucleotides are TGTGCCAGCAGCTATGGGCAGGGACTCACCTCAACGGAGACCCAGTACTTC. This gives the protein CASSYGQGLTSTETQYF.